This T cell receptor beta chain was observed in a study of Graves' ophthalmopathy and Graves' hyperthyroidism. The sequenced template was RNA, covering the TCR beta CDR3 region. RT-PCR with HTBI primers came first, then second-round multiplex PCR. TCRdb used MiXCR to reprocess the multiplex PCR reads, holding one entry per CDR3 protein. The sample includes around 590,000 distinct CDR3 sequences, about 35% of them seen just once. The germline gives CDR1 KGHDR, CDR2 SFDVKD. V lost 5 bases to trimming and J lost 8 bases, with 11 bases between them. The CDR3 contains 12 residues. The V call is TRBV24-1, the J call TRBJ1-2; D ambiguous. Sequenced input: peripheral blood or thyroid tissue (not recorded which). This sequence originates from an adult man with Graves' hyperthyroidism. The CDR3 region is CATSVGVDGYTF. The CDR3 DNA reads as TGTGCCACCAGTGTTGGGGTTGACGGCTACACCTTC.